What follows describes a single TCR beta chain. Its antigen is unidentified. Purity of the CD4+ and CD8+ cells, isolated by positive magnetic bead selection, was checked by flow cytometry. Sequenced by immunoSEQ multiplex PCR; TCRdb stores in-frame clones only, minus some. This table holds fewer than 20,000 clones, roughly four fifths found once. Germline loops: CDR1 LGHNA, CDR2 YNFKEQ. With 1 base removed from V and 2 bases from J, the gap between germline ends came to 15 bases. The CDR3 has 16 amino acids. The data stem from a study of somatic mutations in cytotoxic T cells in rheumatoid arthritis. Study information: Flow cytometric sorting isolated some V beta antibody-stained T-cell populations at nearly 100% purity, and among them were V beta1+ cells that underwent TCRB sequencing. Whole-study findings and limits: Rheumatoid arthritis patients were compared with age-matched healthy controls, and their CD8+ T-cell clonality did not differ significantly. Patients with a largest CD8+ clone exceeding 20% of CD8+ cells numbered about an eighth of the 65.

The chain employs TRBV4-2 and TRBJ2-7; D is undetermined. The receptor was derived from a woman aged 45-65 years with rheumatoid arthritis. The material sequenced was CD8+ T cells sorted from blood. The chain's CDR3 is CASSQGTAAETYEQYF. The CDR3, as DNA: TGTGCCAGCAGCCAAGGTACCGCGGCCGAGACCTACGAGCAGTACTTC.